The entry that follows covers one T cell receptor (beta chain) sequence. The data belong to a study of cytomegalovirus exposure and HLA in healthy donors. Germline-derived CDR1 and CDR2 are SGHTA and FQGNSA. V trimming: 5 bases; J trimming: 8 bases; junction bases outside the gene matches: 4. The CDR3 is 14 residues long. The PCR had 60 Vbeta and 13 Jbeta primers. Produced via immunoSEQ multiplex PCR; TCRdb's table is partial and in-frame only. The table lists about 160,000 clones, about 77% of them singletons. Sequencing was carried out using PBMCs. The sequence was collected from a man aged 18-30 years in good health and CMV-seropositive. The gene calls are TRBV7-2 and TRBJ2-1; 12 positions agree with TRBD2. CDR3 bases: TGTGCCAGCAGCCACCGACTAGCGGGAGATGAGCAGTTCTTC. Residues: CASSHRLAGDEQFF.